This T cell receptor beta chain was captured by sequencing in a study of T cells in Graves' hyperthyroidism and ophthalmopathy. At the level of the study: Peripheral blood was taken when the disease was first diagnosed, before any treatment began. Overall study results and limits: Blood samples included most of the expanded thyroid clonotypes exceeding 0.001.

Concerning this clonotype itself: What it recognizes is unknown.

The CDR3 length is 15 residues. The ends were cut back, 6 bases at V and 0 bases at J, with 12 bases in the middle. Germline V gene lookup returns CDR1 DFQATT and CDR2 SNEGSKA (reference sequence). Patients were aged 18 to 65, had disease duration under 2 months, and had newly diagnosed hyperthyroidism. It was uncontrolled infection, other autoimmune disease, pregnancy or lactation that excluded patients. Researchers amplified the TCR beta CDR3 regions from RNA transcripts. TCR CDR3 underwent first-round RT-PCR with the HTBI primer set. TCRdb itself ran the multiplex PCR reads through MiXCR, one entry per CDR3 protein. Here the sample spans 20,000 or so distinct CDR3 sequences, less than 65% being singletons.

Sequencing was done on a sample of blood. The TCR comes from a middle-aged woman with Graves' hyperthyroidism that later progressed to Graves' ophthalmopathy. The gene calls are TRBV20-1 and TRBJ2-6, with D perhaps TRBD1 or TRBD2 (5 bases each). CDR3 nucleotide sequence: TGCAGTGCCGATGGGGGTTTCTCTGGGGCCAACGTCCTGACTTTC. Its translation: CSADGGFSGANVLTF.